The 5 T cell receptor beta chains below all came from one sample that was sequenced in a study of shared clonotypes between healthy human individuals. The assay was immunoSEQ multiplex PCR, and TCRdb's table has in-frame clones only and misses some. The sample yields 950,000 to 1,100,000 clones, under 80% seen once. Sequenced material: memory CD4+ T cells sorted from blood. This sample's subset: CD45RA-negative fraction. These TCRs come from a man between 18 and 35 years old in good health.

With respect to this clone: One end of the junction does not line up with germline, which may come from a read error. The chain recombines TRBV30 with TRBJ2-5; 9 bases map to TRBD2. The CDR3 length is 17 residues. Germline-derived CDR1 and CDR2 are GTSNPN and SVGIG (reference sequence). The CDR3 nucleotides read TGTGCCTGGAGTGCCCCGATTAGCGGGAGTTTACAAGGGACCCAGTACTTC. This codes for CAWSAPISGSLQGTQYF.

This clone was found many times. This sample includes further DNA sequences coding for the same CDR3. The rearrangement joins TRBV4-3 to TRBJ2-1, with TRBD2 identical over 7 bases. CDR1 and CDR2 (germline): LGHNA, YSLEER. The CDR3 contains 15 residues. Trimming removed 0 bases from V and 4 bases from J; junction bases left unmatched: 3. CDR3 region: CASSQDLAAYNEQFF. Written as DNA, the CDR3 is TGCGCCAGCAGCCAAGATCTAGCGGCATACAATGAGCAGTTCTTC.

The rearrangement links TRBV7-2 to TRBJ2-1, with 7 bases matching TRBD1. The CDR3 is 16 amino acids. J gave up 4 bases and V 4 bases, and 10 bases lay outside the gene matches. The germline CDR1 and CDR2 sequences are SGHTA and FQGNSA. CDR3 DNA sequence: TGTGCCAGCAGCTCCAAGGACAGGCGCTTGTACAATGAGCAGTTCTTC. It encodes CASSSKDRRLYNEQFF.

A word on this clone: A clone one base away is much larger, so this may be a read error. The rearrangement links TRBV7-9 to TRBJ1-2; tentatively, D is TRBD1 (5 bases). The germline V and J ends were trimmed by 3 bases and 5 bases, with 10 bases remaining between them. Germline V gives CDR1 SEHNR, CDR2 FQNEAQ (reference sequence). The CDR3 is 13 amino acids. CDR3 nucleotides: TGTGCCAGCAGCTTTCTAGCAGGGTATGGCTACACCTTC. It specifies CASSFLAGYGYTF.

The chain carries TRBV6-1 and TRBJ1-3; no clear D gene. Deletions cut 1 base from V and 0 bases from J, with 7 bases between. The CDR3 contains 15 residues. Germline-derived CDR1 and CDR2 are MNHNS and SASEGT. The CDR3 reads CASSEEKGSGNTIYF. The CDR3 DNA is TGTGCCAGCAGTGAAGAGAAGGGCTCTGGAAACACCATATATTTT.